In this sample, the clone carrying this T cell receptor (beta chain) turned up a few times. Its antigen remains unknown. This sample was taken from a study of glioma-infiltrating T cells. Findings and limits, study-wide: Non-neoplastic patients had below-expected tissue-blood divergence, while all gliomas exceeded expectation. Very few CDR3 sequences were shared between tissue and blood.

Using RNA template, CDR3s of TCR alpha and beta were amplified with iRepertoire arm-PCR. Tissue mRNA or PBMC total RNA, 100-400 ng, went into one-step reverse transcription and amplification. TCRdb reanalysed the multiplex PCR reads using MiXCR and keeps one entry per CDR3 protein. The data contain roughly 120,000 distinct CDR3 sequences, roughly 24% of them singletons. This receptor was obtained from a human donor with low-grade glioma or glioblastoma, undergoing nonglioma brain surgery, or in good health (not recorded which). The specimen sequenced was glioma tissue, nonneoplastic brain tissue, or PBMCs (not recorded which).

This CDR3 reads CASSLDPGRQYEQYF. CDR3 coding DNA: TGTGCCAGCAGTTTAGATCCGGGCAGGCAATACGAGCAGTACTTC. The V and J genes are TRBV12-3 or TRBV12-4 and TRBJ2-7, with unresolved D. V lost 1 base and J lost 4, with 14 bases in between. This CDR3 is 15 amino acids long.